This T cell receptor (beta chain) appears in the sequencing data of a study of PD-1 blockade in mismatch repair-deficient tumors listed by TCRdb under 2017. About the investigation overall: Between late 2013 and 2016, the trial enrolled approximately 90 consecutive patients with approximately 12 types of mismatch repair-deficient cancer, all of whom had received prior treatment and were progressing. Deep sequencing of TCR CDR3 regions was used to track tumor-associated T cell clones in peripheral blood of patients responding to PD-1 blockade.

General findings and caveats noted by the study authors: Clones residing in the tumor, which were often undetectable in blood before treatment, expanded quickly after pembrolizumab and then contracted, generally before radiologic responses.

Libraries were constructed by the immunoSEQ multiplex PCR assay. TCRdb re-hosts the immuneACCESS table, in-frame sequences only. Its copies lack some clones; in the studies checked, an unresolved V gene accounts for under half of them, and the cause for the rest is not known. The sample table lists approximately 37,000 clones, 70% to 90% of them with a count of one. The ten largest clonotypes hold approximately 3.9% of the sample. The count of this clone is one. Its antigen is unknown. No base quality information exists; no much larger clone differs at one position. For each enrolled patient, mismatch repair deficiency was established using either polymerase chain reaction or immunohistochemistry. TCR sequencing was carried out for three patients who responded to pembrolizumab therapy. The phase II trial prospectively evaluated PD-1 blockade with pembrolizumab in advanced mismatch repair-deficient cancers, independent of tissue of origin. Peripheral blood T cell samples were gathered serially, both before PD-1 blockade started and at multiple time points afterward. The timing of each blood sample was reported as weeks after the first dose of pembrolizumab.

The germline V and J ends show losses of 6 bases and 2 bases respectively, and no gene match explains 7 bases of the junction. The CDR3 contains 15 residues, cysteine and phenylalanine counted. The only DNA kept is the CDR3, 45 bases in frame from the first base. The germline V gene (reference sequence) sets CDR1 to MNHEY and CDR2 to SMNVEV. This specimen was peripheral blood, taken roughly 75 weeks after starting pembrolizumab. Recombination connected TRBV27 to TRBJ1-3, and 7 bases in between align with TRBD1. This clonotype was obtained from an adult with mismatch repair-deficient cancer. CDR3 reads: CASRKTGIAGNTIYF. Read as DNA, the sequence is TGTGCCAGCAGAAAGACAGGGATTGCTGGAAACACCATATATTTT.